This T cell receptor (beta chain) originates from a study of CD8+ T cells in alopecia areata. General study results and limits: While patients received tofacitinib, many expanded lesional clones remained present in scalp and blood.

Treatment noted: oral pan-JAK inhibitor, 5-10 mg twice daily. Following RNA extraction, reverse transcription yielded cDNA that acted as the sequencing template. Repertoires were generated with immunoSEQ multiplex PCR, while TCRdb's copy carries only in-frame clones and drops some. Of under 350,000 clones in the sample, about three fifths were seen once. Of note for this clone: Its matching antigen is unknown.

This CDR3 has 10 residues. Trimming removed 5 bases at V and 2 bases at J, with 3 bases between. CDR1 and CDR2 from the germline V gene are GTSNPN and SVGIG (reference sequence). The chain has TRBV30 and TRBJ2-5, with unresolved D. The material sequenced was CD4+ T cells sorted from blood, taken at week 24, from a patient treated with tofacitinib. The sequence derives from a human donor with alopecia areata. DNA of the CDR3: TGTGCCTGGGCTCAAGAGACCCAGTACTTC. Its translation is CAWAQETQYF.